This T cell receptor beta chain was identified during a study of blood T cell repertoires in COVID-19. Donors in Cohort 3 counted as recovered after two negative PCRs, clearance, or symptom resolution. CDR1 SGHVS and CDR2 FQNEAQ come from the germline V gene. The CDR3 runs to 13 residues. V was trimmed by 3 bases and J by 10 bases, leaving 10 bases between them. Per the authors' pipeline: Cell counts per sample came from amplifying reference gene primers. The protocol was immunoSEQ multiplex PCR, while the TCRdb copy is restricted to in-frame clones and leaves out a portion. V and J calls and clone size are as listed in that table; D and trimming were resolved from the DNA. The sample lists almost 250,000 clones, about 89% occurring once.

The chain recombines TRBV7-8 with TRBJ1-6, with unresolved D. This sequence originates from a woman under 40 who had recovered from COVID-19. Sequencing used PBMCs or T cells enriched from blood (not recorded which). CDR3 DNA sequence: TGTGCCAGCAGCTTTCCGGGATGGTCACCCCTCCACTTT. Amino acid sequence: CASSFPGWSPLHF. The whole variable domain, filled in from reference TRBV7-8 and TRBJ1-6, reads GAGVSQSPRYKVAKRGQDVALRCDPISGHVSLFWYQQALGQGPEFLTYFQNEAQLDKSGLPSDRFFAERPEGSVSTLKIQRTQQEDSAVYLCASSFPGWSPLHFGNGTRLTVT.